A selection of T cell receptor beta chains follows, all from one sample in a study of shared clonotypes between healthy human individuals. The data were produced by immunoSEQ multiplex PCR, yet TCRdb's version contains in-frame clones alone and is incomplete. The sample records 2 million to 2.5 million clones, approximately 95% being singletons. Sequencing was performed on naive CD4+ T cells from PBMCs. The source is a man between 18 and 29 years old in good health. Some clones in this sample may be carry-over from other donors' samples. Each CDR3 is given with its conserved first and last residue. A D gene is named only where the DNA matches it firmly. Some rows mark clone size as missing; the rest say once, few, many or name a class of expanded clone.

V	size	D	J	CDR3	DNA
TRBV9	NA	NA	TRBJ2-3	CASSVRGSWSDTQYF	TGTGCCAGCAGCGTAAGAGGGAGTTGGTCAGATACGCAGTATTTT
TRBV18	NA	TRBD1	TRBJ2-2	CASSFGQGTGELFF	TGTGCCAGCTCCTTCGGACAGGGCACCGGGGAGCTGTTTTTT
TRBV7-8	NA	NA	TRBJ2-1	CASSSRRGYNEQFF	TGTGCCAGCAGCTCCCGACGCGGATACAATGAGCAGTTCTTC
TRBV7-9	NA	TRBD1	TRBJ2-3	CASSLGQASTDTQYF	TGTGCCAGCAGCTTGGGACAGGCGAGCACAGATACGCAGTATTTT
TRBV7-3	once	NA	TRBJ1-1	CASRGAPNTEAFF	TGTGCCAGCAGGGGGGCGCCGAACACTGAAGCTTTCTTT
TRBV5-1	NA	NA	TRBJ1-1	CASSVQQNTEAFF	TGCGCCAGCAGCGTACAGCAGAACACTGAAGCTTTCTTT
TRBV11-2	NA	NA	TRBJ2-2	CASSLGSGKTGELFF	TGTGCCAGCAGCTTAGGGTCAGGGAAGACCGGGGAGCTGTTTTTT
TRBV10-3	NA	NA	TRBJ2-7	CATLAGQGSQVDGDEQYF	TGTGCCACCCTGGCCGGGCAGGGTTCGCAGGTAGATGGAGACGAGCAGTACTTC
TRBV5-6	NA	NA	TRBJ1-5	CASSFFGDGNQPQHF	TGTGCCAGCAGCTTTTTTGGGGACGGCAATCAGCCCCAGCATTTT
TRBV5-4	once	NA	TRBJ1-2	CASSLSRQDYGYTF	TGTGCCAGCAGCTTGTCTCGGCAGGACTATGGCTACACCTTC
TRBV5-1	once	NA	TRBJ2-5	CASSLGTAYQETQYF	TGCGCCAGCAGCTTGGGCACAGCGTACCAAGAGACCCAGTACTTC
TRBV6-5	NA	TRBD1	TRBJ2-7	CASSYSRQGDYEQYF	TGTGCCAGCAGTTACTCCCGACAGGGGGACTACGAGCAGTACTTC
TRBV15	NA	TRBD1	TRBJ2-7	CATSMGQGTYEQYF	TGTGCCACCAGTATGGGACAGGGTACCTACGAGCAGTACTTC
TRBV10-2	NA	TRBD1	TRBJ2-3	CASSDPTGQGDRSPWTQYF	TGCGCCAGCAGTGACCCTACGGGACAGGGGGACCGATCACCCTGGACGCAGTATTTT
TRBV19	NA	NA	TRBJ2-7	CASSIRGVSSYEQYF	TGTGCCAGTAGTATACGGGGAGTGTCCTCGTACGAGCAGTACTTC
TRBV10-1	NA	NA	TRBJ1-3	CASSESYSGNTIYF	TGCGCCAGCAGTGAGTCCTACTCTGGAAACACCATATATTTT
TRBV19	NA	TRBD2	TRBJ2-1	CASSIGRSMDNEQFF	TGTGCCAGTAGTATCGGGAGGTCGATGGACAATGAGCAGTTCTTC
TRBV19	once	NA	TRBJ1-3	CASRQGILSSGNTIYF	TGTGCCAGTAGGCAGGGGATCTTAAGCTCTGGAAACACCATATATTTT
TRBV25-1	NA	TRBD2	TRBJ2-3	CASSGLAGELTDTQYF	TGTGCCAGCAGTGGACTAGCGGGAGAATTAACAGATACGCAGTATTTT
TRBV5-5	NA	NA	TRBJ1-1	CASSLAPSGTEAFF	TGTGCCAGCAGCTTGGCACCTTCGGGGACTGAAGCTTTCTTT
TRBV5-1	NA	NA	TRBJ1-4	CASSLLQGVGEKLFF	TGCGCCAGCAGCTTACTACAGGGCGTGGGGGAAAAACTGTTTTTT
TRBV19	NA	NA	TRBJ1-4	CASTPRTAQRSNEKLFF	TGTGCCAGTACCCCCCGGACAGCCCAACGATCTAATGAAAAACTGTTTTTT
TRBV2	NA	TRBD1	TRBJ1-5	CASRGMGQGSNQPQHF	TGTGCCAGCAGAGGAATGGGACAGGGAAGTAATCAGCCCCAGCATTTT
TRBV5-6	once	TRBD2	TRBJ2-1	CASSFGRGRSSYNEQFF	TGTGCCAGCAGCTTCGGGCGCGGGAGGAGCTCCTACAATGAGCAGTTCTTC
TRBV9	NA	TRBD1	TRBJ1-4	CASSLGQGPYEKLFF	TGTGCCAGCAGCCTTGGACAGGGCCCTTATGAAAAACTGTTTTTT
TRBV4-2	NA	NA	TRBJ2-5	CASSQAGSRSETQYF	TGTGCCAGCAGCCAGGCGGGTTCCCGGTCAGAGACCCAGTACTTC
TRBV11-2	NA	NA	TRBJ2-7	CASSLYGGPPKDEQYF	TGTGCCAGCAGCTTGTATGGGGGACCCCCAAAAGATGAGCAGTACTTC
TRBV5-1	NA	TRBD2	TRBJ2-1	CASSPGLAGGNEQFF	TGCGCCAGCAGCCCTGGACTAGCGGGAGGCAATGAGCAGTTCTTC
TRBV7-9	NA	TRBD2	TRBJ2-3	CASSLGIQRGGGDTQYF	TGTGCCAGCAGCTTAGGTATCCAGCGGGGAGGCGGGGATACGCAGTATTTT
TRBV5-1	NA	TRBD2	TRBJ2-6	CASGRLAGYGANVLTF	TGCGCCAGCGGCAGACTAGCGGGATACGGGGCCAACGTCCTGACTTTC
TRBV10-3	NA	NA	TRBJ1-4	CATTGGTNEKLFF	TGTGCCACCACCGGGGGGACTAATGAAAAACTGTTTTTT
TRBV6-1	NA	NA	TRBJ2-7	CASYPGTALEQYF	TGTGCCAGCTACCCCGGGACGGCGCTCGAGCAGTACTTC
TRBV28	NA	TRBD1	TRBJ1-3	CASSGRVRDRGSGNTIYF	TGTGCCAGCAGCGGAAGGGTCCGGGACAGGGGATCTGGAAACACCATATATTTT
TRBV15	NA	TRBD1	TRBJ1-1	CATSRDFRTPDRAFF	TGTGCCACCAGCAGAGATTTCCGGACACCGGACAGGGCTTTCTTT
TRBV28	NA	TRBD2	TRBJ2-2	CASTMTSFYTGELFF	TGTGCCAGCACCATGACTAGCTTCTACACCGGGGAGCTGTTTTTT
TRBV19	NA	NA	TRBJ1-1	CASSSVYIGARYTEAFF	TGTGCCAGTAGTAGTGTCTATATCGGGGCTCGGTACACTGAAGCTTTCTTT
TRBV7-3	NA	TRBD1	TRBJ2-3	CASRLQGASTDTQYF	TGTGCCAGCAGATTACAGGGGGCCAGCACAGATACGCAGTATTTT
TRBV11-2	NA	NA	TRBJ2-3	CASSSIDTQYF	TGTGCCAGCAGCTCTATAGATACGCAGTATTTT
TRBV7-2	NA	TRBD2	TRBJ2-5	CASSPTSGSYMTQYF	TGTGCCAGCAGTCCGACTAGCGGGAGTTATATGACCCAGTACTTC
TRBV30	NA	TRBD2	TRBJ2-1	CALWREGPFF	TGTGCCCTCTGGCGGGAGGGCCCGTTCTTC
TRBV14	NA	NA	TRBJ2-3	CASSQDTTDTQYF	TGTGCCAGCAGCCAAGATACGACAGATACGCAGTATTTT
TRBV28	NA	NA	TRBJ1-5	CASSLSMSQHF	TGTGCCAGCAGTTTATCCATGTCCCAGCATTTT
TRBV29-1	NA	NA	TRBJ2-4	CSVGGRAKNIQYF	TGCAGCGTTGGGGGCAGGGCCAAAAACATTCAGTACTTC
TRBV7-2	once	TRBD1	TRBJ2-5	CASSLVGTGGETQYF	TGTGCCAGCAGCTTAGTTGGGACAGGAGGTGAGACCCAGTACTTC
TRBV25-1	NA	NA	TRBJ1-4	CASSQQGLSEKLFF	TGTGCCAGCAGTCAACAGGGTTTGTCTGAAAAACTGTTTTTT
TRBV19	NA	TRBD1	TRBJ1-2	CASSIQPGTGGYGYTF	TGTGCCAGTAGTATCCAGCCCGGGACAGGGGGGTATGGCTACACCTTC
TRBV4-1	NA	NA	TRBJ1-1	CASSQGVGRAEAFF	TGCGCCAGCAGCCAAGGTGTAGGGCGGGCTGAAGCTTTCTTT
TRBV6-1	NA	TRBD1	TRBJ1-1	CASSETFKDRGRRSEAFF	TGTGCCAGCAGTGAAACGTTTAAGGACAGGGGGCGTAGGTCTGAAGCTTTCTTT
TRBV4-1	NA	TRBD1	TRBJ1-1	CASSRGTVNTEAFF	TGCGCCAGCAGCCGTGGGACAGTAAACACTGAAGCTTTCTTT
TRBV5-4	NA	NA	TRBJ2-1	CASSLSSSYNEQFF	TGTGCCAGCAGCCTCTCTAGCTCCTACAATGAGCAGTTCTTC
TRBV9	NA	TRBD1	TRBJ2-7	CASSVTGGQQYF	TGTGCCAGCAGCGTAACAGGGGGTCAGCAGTACTTC
TRBV5-1	NA	TRBD1	TRBJ2-2	CASSLTTGSGELFF	TGCGCCAGCAGCTTGACGACAGGGTCCGGGGAGCTGTTTTTT
TRBV5-1	NA	TRBD1	TRBJ2-6	CASSLVYEGASGANVLTF	TGCGCCAGCAGCTTGGTTTACGAGGGGGCCTCCGGGGCCAACGTCCTGACTTTC
TRBV9	once	TRBD1	TRBJ2-7	CASSSGQGYEQYF	TGTGCCAGCAGCTCAGGACAGGGGTACGAGCAGTACTTC